Following are 23 T cell receptor beta chains from one sample sequenced in a study of blood T cell repertoires in COVID-19 (dated by TCRdb to 2020 to 2022). Receptor amplification or capture employed the immunoSEQ multiplex PCR assay. TCRdb limited this immuneACCESS table to in-frame rearrangements with V and J called. A share of clones is missing; checked studies link under half to unresolved V genes, and the rest is unexplained. Counted in this sample were about 220,000 clones; 80% of them appeared once. The ten largest clones capture about 7% of the sample. The sequencing input was peripheral blood. All receptors come from a woman in her seventies with acute or convalescent COVID-19.

The genes are TRBV11-2 and TRBJ2-3; 7 bases align to TRBD2. The V gene end was trimmed by 0 bases and the J gene end by 6 bases; junction bases not matched to a gene: 3. CDR3 size: 14 residues. Germline CDR1 SGHAT, CDR2 FQNNGV. DNA for the CDR3: TGTGCCAGCAGCTTAGATGTGGGGGGGGATACGCAGTATTTT. Protein sequence: CASSLDVGGDTQYF.

The chain employs TRBV5-1 and TRBJ2-6; the D gene is possibly TRBD1 (5 bases). The V gene's germline CDR1 is SGHRS and CDR2 YFSETQ. This CDR3 has 18 amino acids. Trimming removed 0 bases at V and 2 bases at J, with 15 bases between. CDR3 nucleotides: TGCGCCAGCAGCTTGGCGACAGATACCGCCCCTGGGGCCAACGTCCTGACTTTC. Encoded protein: CASSLATDTAPGANVLTF.

This clone turned up a few times. This rearrangement joins TRBV6-2 or TRBV6-3 to TRBJ2-3, with 12 bases that match TRBD2. The CDR3 has 15 amino acids. The junction had 6 bases not matched to a gene; V was cut back by 6 bases and J by 5 bases. The germline gives CDR1 MNHEY, CDR2 SVGEGT. CDR3: CASSPSGGAVDTQYF. Written as DNA, the CDR3 is TGTGCCAGCAGCCCTAGCGGGGGGGCTGTAGATACGCAGTATTTT.

The J gene is TRBJ1-2, the V gene TRBV7-2; D unresolved. The V end was cut by 4 bases, the J end by 5 bases, with 5 bases between. CDR1 is SGHTA, CDR2 FQGNSA, per germline. This CDR3 is built from 11 residues. The chain's CDR3 is CASSSGYGYTF. Written as DNA, the CDR3 is TGTGCCAGCAGCTCCGGTTATGGCTACACCTTC.

This sequence joins TRBV7-8 and TRBJ1-4; unclear D gene. Germline lookup yields CDR1 SGHVS and CDR2 FQNEAQ. The CDR3 runs 17 residues. V was clipped by 6 bases and J by 0 bases, with 17 bases between them. CDR3 coding DNA: TGTGCCAGCAGTGAAGTACGGGTCCGATCAACTAATGAAAAACTGTTTTTT. As protein: CASSEVRVRSTNEKLFF.

J is TRBJ1-2 and V is TRBV15; TRBD1 matches 8 bases. Germline CDR1 reads LNHNV; CDR2 reads YYDKDF (reference sequence). The trim removed 2 bases at V and 8 bases at J, leaving 4 bases unmatched. CDR3 size: 13 residues. In nucleotides, the CDR3 is TGTGCCACCAGCAGACAGGGGGCGCGAGGCTACACCTTC. Translated: CATSRQGARGYTF.

This chain joins TRBV2 and TRBJ2-5; 9 positions agree with TRBD2. Per germline, CDR1 SNHLY and CDR2 FYNNEI. V dropped 4 bases and J dropped 2; count of bases not matched to a gene: 8. The CDR3 is 16 amino acids. CDR3 sequence: CASSATLLAGQETQYF. DNA for the CDR3: TGTGCCAGCAGTGCGACCCTACTAGCGGGTCAAGAGACCCAGTACTTC.

This chain connects TRBV27 to TRBJ2-2, with D maybe TRBD1 (6 bases). The CDR3 extends over 14 amino acids. Germline CDR1 and CDR2: MNHEY and SMNVEV (reference sequence). Trimming pared 4 bases from V and 6 bases from J, leaving 12 bases between. DNA of the CDR3: TGTGCCAGCAGTTACAGGGTCGGCGCCGGGGAGCTGTTTTTT. This encodes CASSYRVGAGELFF.

V is TRBV7-2 and J is TRBJ1-3, with 8 positions matching TRBD1. The CDR3 has 17 amino acids. Germline V lookup: CDR1 SGHTA, CDR2 FQGNSA. Trimming took 5 bases from V and 5 from J; bases not matched to a gene: 14. CDR3 bases: TGTGCCAGCAGCCTCAACGGGGCTCAGGGGGCGAGAAACACCATATATTTT. It translates to CASSLNGAQGARNTIYF.

The chain recombines TRBV7-8 with TRBJ1-2; D gene uncertain. CDR1 SGHVS and CDR2 FQNEAQ come from the germline V gene. V lost 7 bases and J 4 bases, leaving 16 bases between the germline ends. The CDR3 covers 14 residues. The CDR3 coding sequence is TGTGCCAGCACCCCCAGCGGGTCAGGCTATGGCTACACCTTC. Its protein product is CASTPSGSGYGYTF.

This clone appeared a single time. The chain uses TRBV5-4 and TRBJ1-4, with TRBD1 identical over 9 bases. CDR1 and CDR2 (germline): SGHNT, YYREEE (reference sequence). V trimming: 4 bases; J trimming: 6 bases; junction bases outside the gene matches: 4. CDR3 length equals 14 residues. Here the CDR3 DNA reads TGTGCCAGCAGCCAGGGACAGGGAGATGAAAAACTGTTTTTT. It is translated as CASSQGQGDEKLFF.

This clone was seen a handful of times. The rearrangement uses TRBV3-1 (or the pseudogene TRBV3-2) and TRBJ2-1, with a tentative D call TRBD2 (6 bases). The V gene's germline CDR1 is LGHDT and CDR2 YNNKEL (reference sequence). The CDR3 runs 14 residues. V lost 4 bases, J lost 6 bases, and 13 bases lay in between. The chain's CDR3 is CASSPRGKGNEQFF. The CDR3 coding sequence is TGTGCCAGCAGCCCACGGGGGAAAGGCAATGAGCAGTTCTTC.

V usage is TRBV3-1 (or the pseudogene TRBV3-2) and J usage is TRBJ2-7, with D possibly TRBD1 on 6 matching bases. Between the trimmed V and J ends, which lost 5 bases and 0 bases, there was a span of 14 bases. There are 15 residues in the CDR3. The germline CDR1 and CDR2 sequences are LGHDT and YNNKEL (reference sequence). The CDR3 coding sequence is TGTGCCAGCAGCTCAGGACAGACCTCCTCCTACGAGCAGTACTTC. Encoded protein: CASSSGQTSSYEQYF.

The genes are TRBV14 and TRBJ2-7; 7 bases fit TRBD1. This CDR3 comprises 16 residues. Germline loops: CDR1 SGHDN, CDR2 FVKESK. The V gene end was trimmed by 3 bases and the J gene end by 3 bases; junction bases not matched to a gene: 11. CDR3 coding DNA: TGTGCCAGCAGCCACCATACAGGGGATTTACTCTACGAGCAGTACTTC. It yields the protein CASSHHTGDLLYEQYF.

The chain recombines TRBV3-1 (or the pseudogene TRBV3-2) with TRBJ1-3, with D hard to call. Trimming took off 3 bases at V and 0 bases at J, with 18 bases between the two ends. This CDR3 contains 18 residues. Germline lookup yields CDR1 LGHDT and CDR2 YNNKEL (reference sequence). The CDR3 here is CASSHGIRLSSSGNTIYF. The CDR3 nucleotides read TGTGCCAGCAGCCACGGGATCCGATTATCGAGCTCTGGAAACACCATATATTTT.

The rearrangement joins TRBV6-5 to TRBJ2-7; 7 bases are a match to TRBD1. The CDR3 spans 12 residues. The junction had 4 bases not matched to a gene; V was cut back by 8 bases and J by 3 bases. The germline gives CDR1 MNHEY, CDR2 SVGAGI. The CDR3 here is CASVRDSYEQYF. CDR3 nucleotide sequence: TGTGCCAGCGTCCGGGACAGCTACGAGCAGTACTTC.

This clone was picked up a small number of times. This rearrangement joins TRBV4-3 to TRBJ2-1; the match to TRBD2 covers 11 bases. With V trimmed by 0 bases and J by 3 bases, 1 base remained unmatched. This CDR3 is built from 16 residues. Germline V gene lookup returns CDR1 LGHNA and CDR2 YSLEER. The CDR3 nucleotides are TGCGCCAGCAGCCAAGATACTAGCGGGGGCTACAATGAGCAGTTCTTC. Amino acids: CASSQDTSGGYNEQFF.

V and J are TRBV19 and TRBJ1-5, with D possibly matching TRBD1 (6 bases). Germline loops: CDR1 LNHDA, CDR2 SQIVND (reference sequence). V gave up 7 bases and J gave up 3 bases, with 19 bases separating them. The CDR3 sequence is 16 residues long. The CDR3, as DNA: TGTGCCAGTACACCCTACACTACAGGGTTCAATCAGCCCCAGCATTTT. It encodes CASTPYTTGFNQPQHF.

J is TRBJ2-5 and V is TRBV5-1; TRBD2 matches 7 bases. The CDR3 is 14 residues long. The V segment lost 3 bases and the J segment 4 bases; nucleotides outside the gene matches: 6. From germline, CDR1 is SGHRS and CDR2 YFSETQ. The CDR3: CASSSGGGTETQYF. In DNA form, the CDR3 reads TGCGCCAGCAGCTCTGGGGGGGGGACAGAGACCCAGTACTTC.

The rearrangement uses TRBV11-2 and TRBJ1-2; 7 bases are a match to TRBD1. Trimming cost V 1 base and J 2 bases; bases outside gene matches: 1. CDR3 length equals 14 residues. Germline CDR1 is SGHAT and CDR2 is FQNNGV. This CDR3 is CASSLAGQNYGYTF. CDR3 bases: TGTGCCAGCAGCTTAGCGGGACAGAACTATGGCTACACCTTC.

This chain connects TRBV18 to TRBJ2-7; 7 bases match TRBD1. Germline CDR1 is KGHSH and CDR2 is LQKENI. This CDR3 is built from 15 residues. The V and J ends lost 6 bases and 3 bases, in that order; junction bases with no gene match: 11. The CDR3 nucleotides read TGTGCCAGCTCTGCCCCAAGACAGGGAAACTACGAGCAGTACTTC. Amino acids: CASSAPRQGNYEQYF.

V and J are TRBV24-1 and TRBJ2-5, with a possible D match to TRBD2 (6 bases). Trimming stripped 5 bases from V and 3 bases from J, with 12 bases between. CDR1 KGHDR and CDR2 SFDVKD come from the germline V gene. This CDR3 spans 14 amino acids. The CDR3: CATSGIGGKETQYF. The CDR3 nucleotides are TGTGCCACCAGTGGGATCGGGGGTAAAGAGACCCAGTACTTC.

This CDR3 reads CASSTENYGYTF. In nucleotides, the CDR3 is TGTGCCAGCAGTACAGAGAACTATGGCTACACCTTC. The rearrangement joins TRBV9 to TRBJ1-2, with no clear D. V gave up 5 bases and J gave up 2 bases, with 7 bases separating them. CDR1 and CDR2 from the germline V gene are SGDLS and YYNGEE. The CDR3 loop spans 12 amino acids.